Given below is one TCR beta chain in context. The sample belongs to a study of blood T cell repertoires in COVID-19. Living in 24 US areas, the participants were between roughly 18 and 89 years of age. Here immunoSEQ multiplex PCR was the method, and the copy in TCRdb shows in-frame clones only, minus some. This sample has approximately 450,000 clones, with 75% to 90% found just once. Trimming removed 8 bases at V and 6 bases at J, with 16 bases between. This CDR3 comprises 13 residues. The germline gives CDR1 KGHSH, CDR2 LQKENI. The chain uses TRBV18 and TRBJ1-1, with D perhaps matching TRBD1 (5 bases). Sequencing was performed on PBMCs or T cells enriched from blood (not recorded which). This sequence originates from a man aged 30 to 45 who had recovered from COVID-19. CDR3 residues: CASMATVSPEAFF. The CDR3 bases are TGTGCCAGCATGGCGACAGTTAGTCCTGAAGCTTTCTTT.